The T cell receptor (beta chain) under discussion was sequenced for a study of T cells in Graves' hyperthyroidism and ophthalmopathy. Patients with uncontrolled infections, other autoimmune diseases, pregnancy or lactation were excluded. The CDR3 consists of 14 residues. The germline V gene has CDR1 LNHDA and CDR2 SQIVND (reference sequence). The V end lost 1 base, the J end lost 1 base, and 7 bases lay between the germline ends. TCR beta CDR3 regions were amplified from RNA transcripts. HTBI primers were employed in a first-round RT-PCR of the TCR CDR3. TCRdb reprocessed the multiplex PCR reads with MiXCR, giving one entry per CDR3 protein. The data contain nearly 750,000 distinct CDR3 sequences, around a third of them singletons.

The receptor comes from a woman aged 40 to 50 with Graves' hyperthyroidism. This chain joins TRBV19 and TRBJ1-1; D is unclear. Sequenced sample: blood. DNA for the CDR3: TGTGCCAGTAGTATAGGAGGCACGAACACTGAAGCTTTCTTT. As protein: CASSIGGTNTEAFF.